This entry lists 27 T cell receptor beta chains sequenced from one sample in a study of blood T cell repertoires in COVID-19. Sequencing was performed with immunoSEQ multiplex PCR; in TCRdb, only in-frame clones are kept and a portion is missing. Among over 130,000 clones, over 80% were seen once, and the ten largest hold roughly 11%. Specimen: peripheral blood. These receptors were obtained from a woman over 75 with acute or convalescent COVID-19.

V gene TRBV7-9 combines with J gene TRBJ2-5, with 8 bases aligning to TRBD1. V gave up 3 bases and J gave up 2 bases; unmatched junction bases: 5. Per germline, CDR1 SEHNR and CDR2 FQNEAQ (reference sequence). The CDR3 has 15 amino acids. In DNA form, the CDR3 reads TGTGCCAGCAGCTTGGGACAGGTGATACAAGAGACCCAGTACTTC. It yields the protein CASSLGQVIQETQYF.

The chain carries TRBV5-6 and TRBJ1-1; 7 nucleotides align to TRBD1. Germline assignment: CDR1 SGHDT and CDR2 YYEEEE. The CDR3 extends over 14 amino acids. With V trimmed by 5 bases and J by 1 base, 5 bases remained unmatched. CDR3 coding DNA: TGTGCCAGCAGACGACAGGGCTCGAACACTGAAGCTTTCTTT. The encoded protein is CASRRQGSNTEAFF.

This chain links TRBV5-1 with TRBJ2-3; 9 bases fit TRBD1. Germline loops: CDR1 SGHRS, CDR2 YFSETQ. J lost 1 base, V lost 4 bases, and 7 bases had no gene match. The CDR3 is made up of 16 amino acids. CDR3 in amino acids: CASSTYRGLGTDTQYF. CDR3 DNA sequence: TGCGCCAGCAGCACCTACAGGGGGCTGGGCACAGATACGCAGTATTTT.

This clone was counted once. This chain uses TRBV9 with TRBJ2-3; tentatively, D is TRBD2 (6 bases). V lost 6 bases and J 2 bases, leaving 16 bases between the germline ends. CDR1 is SGDLS, CDR2 YYNGEE, per germline. The CDR3 totals 15 residues. The CDR3 region is CASTLAGWYTDTQYF. The CDR3 coding sequence is TGTGCCAGCACACTAGCAGGGTGGTACACAGATACGCAGTATTTT.

The rearrangement joins TRBV18 to TRBJ2-7; 7 bases match TRBD1. This CDR3 is 14 amino acids long. Trimming at V came to 3 bases and at J to 6 bases, leaving 8 bases not matched to a gene. Germline CDR1 and CDR2: KGHSH and LQKENI. The DNA for the CDR3 is TGTGCCAGCTCACCGGAGCAGGGGGTACGCGAGCAGTACTTC. Translation gives CASSPEQGVREQYF.

This clone was seen just once. The chain employs TRBV7-9 and TRBJ1-1, with no clear D. The CDR3 loop spans 13 amino acids. V was clipped by 3 bases and J by 0 bases, with 5 bases between them. Germline CDR1 reads SEHNR; CDR2 reads FQNEAQ (reference sequence). The CDR3 nucleotides are TGTGCCAGCAGCTTCGCGTTGAACACTGAAGCTTTCTTT. It yields the protein CASSFALNTEAFF.

The genes are TRBV24-1 and TRBJ1-5; D is unresolved. This CDR3 contains 14 residues. Germline values: CDR1 KGHDR, CDR2 SFDVKD. Between the trimmed V and J ends, which lost 4 bases and 0 bases, there was a span of 6 bases. The CDR3 spells CATSESNSNQPQHF. CDR3 coding DNA: TGTGCCACCAGTGAGAGCAATAGCAATCAGCCCCAGCATTTT.

The chain carries TRBV6-5 and TRBJ2-7; D gene unclear. Germline V gene data show CDR1 as MNHEY and CDR2 as SVGAGI. V lost 7 bases to trimming and J lost 2 bases, with 12 bases between them. The CDR3 has 13 amino acids. The CDR3 here is CASTLDTPYEQYF. CDR3 in DNA: TGTGCCAGCACCTTAGACACTCCCTACGAGCAGTACTTC.

The chain links TRBV20-1 to TRBJ2-1; D is unresolved. Germline-derived CDR1 and CDR2 are DFQATT and SNEGSKA (reference sequence). V was shortened by 3 bases and J by 10 bases, with 10 bases between the two germline ends. The CDR3 has 11 amino acids. The CDR3 nucleotides read TGCAGTGCTAGCCCAGCCGGGGAGCAGTTCTTC. It codes for CSASPAGEQFF.

This chain uses TRBV18 with TRBJ2-3; perhaps TRBD2 as D (6 bases). Germline lookup yields CDR1 KGHSH and CDR2 LQKENI. Trimming pared 2 bases from V and 6 bases from J, leaving 6 bases between. This CDR3 has 12 residues. In DNA, the CDR3 is TGTGCCAGCTCACCAGGGGGGGATACGCAGTATTTT. Translating gives CASSPGGDTQYF.

This chain connects TRBV19 to TRBJ2-5; 10 bases are a match to TRBD2. There are 15 residues in the CDR3. V shed 4 bases and J 5 bases; nucleotides not matched to a gene: 7. Germline CDR1 reads LNHDA; CDR2 reads SQIVND (reference sequence). The CDR3 sequence is CASSRSGGARETQYF. The CDR3 DNA follows: TGTGCCAGTAGTAGGAGCGGGGGGGCCAGGGAGACCCAGTACTTC.

This clone was observed a few times. This chain links TRBV20-1 with TRBJ1-4; D remains unclear. V shed 4 bases and J shed 6 bases, with 6 bases lying between them. CDR3 size: 11 residues. Germline CDR1 is DFQATT and CDR2 is SNEGSKA (reference sequence). CDR3 nucleotide sequence: TGCAGTGCTACCCTTTATGAAAAACTGTTTTTT. This codes for CSATLYEKLFF.

V gene TRBV11-2 combines with J gene TRBJ2-7; 8 bases map to TRBD1. The V gene end was trimmed by 1 base and the J gene end by 4 bases; junction bases not matched to a gene: 6. The germline V gene has CDR1 SGHAT and CDR2 FQNNGV. There are 15 residues in the CDR3. The CDR3 DNA is TGTGCCAGCAGCTTAGCAGGTGGACAGGGATACGAGCAGTACTTC. Encoded protein: CASSLAGGQGYEQYF.

This rearrangement joins TRBV29-1 to TRBJ2-7; possible D gene TRBD2, 5 bases. This CDR3 contains 14 residues. Germline CDR1 reads SQVTM; CDR2 reads ANQGSEA. V lost 4 bases, J lost 2 bases, and 15 bases lay in between. The CDR3 region has the DNA TGCAGCGTTGTGACCCAGAGGGCCACCTACGAGCAGTACTTC. Amino acid sequence: CSVVTQRATYEQYF.

The chain uses TRBV11-2 and TRBJ1-3, with D possibly matching TRBD1 (6 bases). Looked up from germline, CDR1 is SGHAT and CDR2 is FQNNGV. The CDR3 is 16 residues long. V was clipped by 0 bases and J by 5 bases, with 14 bases between them. The CDR3 DNA is TGTGCCAGCAGCTTAGAGGGGGGGCTCGGAAGAAACACCATATATTTT. Protein sequence: CASSLEGGLGRNTIYF.

The V and J genes are TRBV19 and TRBJ1-5, with TRBD1 identical over 8 bases. The V and J ends lost 7 bases and 2 bases, in that order; junction bases with no gene match: 7. Germline V gene data show CDR1 as LNHDA and CDR2 as SQIVND (reference sequence). This CDR3 comprises 15 residues. CDR3 bases: TGTGCCAGTATAGGGACAGGCGTCGGCAATCAGCCCCAGCATTTT. Translating gives CASIGTGVGNQPQHF.

This rearrangement joins TRBV5-1 to TRBJ2-3; 10 bases map to TRBD2. V trimming: 4 bases; J trimming: 0 bases; junction bases outside the gene matches: 5. Germline lookup yields CDR1 SGHRS and CDR2 YFSETQ. CDR3 size: 16 residues. In DNA, the CDR3 is TGCGCCAGCAGCCCCGGACTAGCGGCTAGCACAGATACGCAGTATTTT. Encoded protein: CASSPGLAASTDTQYF.

The chain uses TRBV19 and TRBJ1-2; 9 nucleotides match TRBD1. Per the germline V gene, CDR1 is LNHDA and CDR2 is SQIVND (reference sequence). The CDR3 extends over 16 amino acids. The trim removed 10 bases at V and 0 bases at J, leaving 12 bases unmatched. The CDR3 region is CATFTGGKSSNYGYTF. For the CDR3, the DNA is TGTGCCACCTTCACAGGGGGCAAATCTTCTAACTATGGCTACACCTTC.

As regards this clone: The identical CDR3 is also encoded by other nucleotide sequences in the sample. The chain combines TRBV5-1 with TRBJ1-1; D remains unclear. The V gene lost 3 bases and the J gene lost 2 bases, with 8 bases spanning the gap. Germline lookup yields CDR1 SGHRS and CDR2 YFSETQ. This CDR3 has 13 residues. CDR3 DNA: TGCGCCAGCAGCTCATTGGGCAACACTGAAGCTTTCTTT. It is translated as CASSSLGNTEAFF.

CDR3 sequence (DNA): TGTGCCAGCAGTTCCTTGAGGGGGGGCACTGAAGCTTTCTTT. Translating gives CASSSLRGGTEAFF. This rearrangement joins TRBV6-2 or TRBV6-3 to TRBJ1-1; the D gene is possibly TRBD1 (6 bases). V dropped 4 bases and J dropped 4 bases, with 13 bases sitting between them. CDR1 MNHEY and CDR2 SVGEGT come from the germline V gene. This CDR3 is built from 14 residues.

The J gene is TRBJ1-5, the V gene TRBV2, with D tentatively TRBD1 (6 bases). Germline V gene data show CDR1 as SNHLY and CDR2 as FYNNEI. This CDR3 is 15 amino acids long. Trimming cost V 11 bases and J 1 base, with 18 bases left between them. The CDR3 loop reads CASSGGPVSNQPQHF. The DNA for the CDR3 is TGTGCCTCTAGCGGGGGGCCTGTAAGCAATCAGCCCCAGCATTTT.

This chain links TRBV6-5 with TRBJ1-5, with TRBD1 as a possible D gene (5 bases). Germline CDR1 is MNHEY and CDR2 is SVGAGI. The CDR3 contains 14 residues. Trimming removed 7 bases at V and 3 bases at J, with 13 bases between. CDR3 nucleotides: TGTGCCAGCAACAAGGACACTTACAATCAGCCCCAGCATTTT. Translating it yields CASNKDTYNQPQHF.

The rearrangement uses TRBV7-3 and TRBJ1-2; tentatively, D is TRBD1 (5 bases). CDR3 length: 13 residues. CDR1 SGHTA and CDR2 FQGTGA come from the germline V gene. Between the trimmed V and J ends, which lost 3 bases and 2 bases, there was a span of 7 bases. CDR3 nucleotides: TGTGCCAGCAGCTTCGGGGGAAACTATGGCTACACCTTC. It specifies CASSFGGNYGYTF.

This chain links TRBV5-1 with TRBJ1-2; D gene uncertain. Germline values: CDR1 SGHRS, CDR2 YFSETQ. V lost 0 bases, J lost 0 bases, and 15 bases lay in between. This CDR3 spans 17 amino acids. The CDR3 DNA is TGCGCCAGCAGCTTGGCTCCCCTGGCAGGATCTAACTATGGCTACACCTTC. Translated, it gives CASSLAPLAGSNYGYTF.

V usage is TRBV4-1 and J usage is TRBJ2-6, with a tentative D call TRBD2 (6 bases). V was cut by 1 base and J by 0 bases, with 13 bases left in between. This CDR3 has 18 residues. Germline V gene data show CDR1 as MGHRA and CDR2 as YSYEKL. DNA of the CDR3: TGCGCCAGCAGCCAAGTTTACGGGGGTGGCTCTGGGGCCAACGTCCTGACTTTC. The encoded protein is CASSQVYGGGSGANVLTF.

The chain couples TRBV18 to TRBJ2-1; 13 nucleotides match TRBD2. V lost 5 bases to trimming and J lost 5 bases; unmatched junction nucleotides: 3. This CDR3 is 15 amino acids long. CDR1 is KGHSH and CDR2 is LQKENI in the germline V gene. The CDR3 region is CASSTGLAGNNEQFF. CDR3 DNA sequence: TGTGCCAGCTCAACGGGACTAGCGGGGAACAATGAGCAGTTCTTC.

V usage is TRBV6-5 and J usage is TRBJ1-3; the D is unclear. CDR3 length: 14 residues. V lost 7 bases and J lost 2, with 12 bases in between. Germline V gene lookup returns CDR1 MNHEY and CDR2 SVGAGI. CDR3 protein: CASMRIGAGNTIYF. The CDR3 DNA reads as TGTGCCAGCATGAGGATCGGGGCTGGAAACACCATATATTTT.